The rows below give T cell receptor beta chains drawn from one sample of a study of monozygotic twins with inflammatory bowel disease. Reprocessing the 5' RACE reads, TCRdb reports a single entry for every CDR3 protein and omits DNA. This listing includes over 110,000 distinct CDR3 sequences. Sequencing was performed on blood. These receptors were obtained from a human donor with ulcerative colitis or Crohn's disease, or a healthy co-twin of an affected twin (not recorded which). CDR3s include the opening cysteine and the closing phenylalanine or tryptophan. Fields, in order: J gene, V gene, CDR3 protein.

>TRBJ1-3|TRBV6-2/TRBV6-3
CASSYTGLAGNTIYF
>TRBJ1-6|TRBV9
CASNLGGYNSPLHF
>TRBJ2-3|TRBV4-2
CASSQETDTQYF
>TRBJ2-7|TRBV7-6
CASSLATGSYEQYF
>TRBJ1-1|TRBV20-1
CSAAGYTEAFF
>TRBJ2-7|TRBV5-1
CASSMERGQGVHEQYF
>TRBJ2-7|TRBV7-7
CASSLMDGSYEQYF
>TRBJ2-5|TRBV5-1
CASSLAGVQETQYF
>TRBJ2-4|TRBV5-5
CASSLAGQGGQNIQYF
>TRBJ2-1|TRBV20-1
CSAWTSGGRYNEQFF
>TRBJ2-3|TRBV10-3
CAISDVVGRAGGPDTQYF
>TRBJ1-5|TRBV4-2
CASSQGSDGRDQPQHF
>TRBJ2-1|TRBV7-3
CASSQTGRGDEQFF
>TRBJ2-7|TRBV12-3/TRBV12-4
CASSFQAVSYEQYF
>TRBJ2-5|TRBV7-2
CASSWNRAETQYF
>TRBJ2-1|TRBV20-1
CSAPGSRGRSYNEQFF
>TRBJ2-7|TRBV6-1
CASSERRDSYEQYF
>TRBJ2-7|TRBV18
CASSPPKGQDYEQYF
>TRBJ1-1|TRBV4-1
CASSQSTGGHLTEAFF
>TRBJ2-3|TRBV5-1
CASSPGQGRLDTQYF
>TRBJ1-1|TRBV4-3
CASSQENQVWGMAEAFF
>TRBJ2-4|TRBV3-1
CASSQAGIQYF
>TRBJ2-7|TRBV7-3
CASSLSGGKESEQYF
>TRBJ1-1|TRBV29-1
CSVVGTGRTNTEAFF
>TRBJ2-2|TRBV4-3
CASSHNRDYNTGELFF
>TRBJ2-3|TRBV30
CAWRLAGLADTQYF
>TRBJ2-1|TRBV4-1
CATTGTKFHEQFF
>TRBJ2-6|TRBV4-2
CASSHEKDRASSGANVLTF
>TRBJ2-5|TRBV15
CATSAQGQETQYF
>TRBJ1-1|TRBV20-1
CSAEGQGGTEAFF
>TRBJ1-4|TRBV2
CASSGNNEKLFF
>TRBJ1-1|TRBV20-1
CSARGTGRKLGNTEAFF